A selection of T cell receptor beta chains follows, all from one sample in a study of OX40 agonist ivuxolimab in advanced cancers. The method was immunoSEQ multiplex PCR; TCRdb's version includes in-frame clones alone and lacks a portion of them. The data contain 9,500 to 14,000 clones, 80% to 90% of them singletons. The sequenced sample was CD4+ or CD8+ T cells sorted from blood, obtained in a trial of the OX40 agonist ivuxolimab. The receptors here all came from an adult with an advanced solid tumor such as melanoma, head and neck, liver or kidney cancer. Both conserved end residues are part of each CDR3. D genes are given only for firm matches. A clone size is listed for some rows: how often the clone was seen (once, few, many), or a class if it is expanded.

v_gene	j_gene	d_gene	abundance	CDR3nt	CDR3aa
TRBV23-1	TRBJ2-6	.	.	TGCGCCAGCAGTCGGTACGGATTCTCTGGGGCCAACGTCCTGACTTTC	CASSRYGFSGANVLTF
TRBV2	TRBJ2-7	.	.	TGTGCCAGCAGTGAAGCGCTTCTTTGGGCGGAGCAGTACTTC	CASSEALLWAEQYF
TRBV19	TRBJ1-1	.	.	TGTGCCAGTAATCAAGGGGGGACTGAAGCTTTCTTT	CASNQGGTEAFF
TRBV21-1	TRBJ2-7	.	.	TGTGCCAGCAGAGTAGCTGACAGATCGGATTACGAGCAGTACTTC	CASRVADRSDYEQYF
TRBV27	TRBJ2-3	.	.	TGTGCCAGCAGTTTCACCAAGATCCCTTACACAGATACGCAGTATTTT	CASSFTKIPYTDTQYF
TRBV6-5	TRBJ1-2	.	.	TGTGCCAGCAGTTTACAGGGTGGTATCGGTGGCTACACCTTC	CASSLQGGIGGYTF
TRBV27	TRBJ2-7	TRBD2	once	TGTGCCAGCAGTATCCGGACTAGCGGGAGCTCCTACGAGCAGTACTTC	CASSIRTSGSSYEQYF
TRBV7-9	TRBJ2-7	TRBD2	few	TGTGCCAGCAGCCCTGAGCGGGAGTGGTACGAGCAGTACTTC	CASSPEREWYEQYF
TRBV1	TRBJ2-6	.	.	TGCACCAGCAGAACTGAATGTGCACAAAGTCGGGCCAACGTCCTGACTTTC	CTSRTECAQSRANVLTF
TRBV5-4	TRBJ1-1	TRBD1	.	TGTGCCAGCAGGGCCGGACAGGGGGACACTGAAGCTTTCTTT	CASRAGQGDTEAFF
TRBV4-1	TRBJ2-3	.	.	TGCGCCAGCAGCCAAGAGGCAGATACGCAGTATTTT	CASSQEADTQYF
TRBV27	TRBJ2-7	.	.	TGTGCCAGCAGTTTACGGGTGGCGGGAACCGAGCAGTACTTC	CASSLRVAGTEQYF
TRBV7-7	TRBJ2-2	.	.	TGTGCTAGCAGCTTAGGCGACACCGGGGAGCTGTTTTTT	CASSLGDTGELFF
TRBV4-2	TRBJ2-7	.	.	TGTGCCAGCAGCCTAACCTCCGGCGGGGCGAACTACGAGCAGTACTTC	CASSLTSGGANYEQYF
TRBV6-6	TRBJ1-1	.	.	TGTGCCAGCATTGAGGGGGGGAAAGCTTTCTTT	CASIEGGKAFF
TRBV6-5	TRBJ1-2	.	.	TGTGCCAGCAGTCGTCTGGGAGGATTTAACTATGGCTACACCTTC	CASSRLGGFNYGYTF
TRBV27	TRBJ1-2	TRBD1	.	TGTGCCAGCAAGGGGGACAGGTCGTATGGCTACACCTTC	CASKGDRSYGYTF
TRBV29-1	TRBJ2-1	TRBD1	once	TGCAGCGTTGAGGGGACAGGGTTCGACTACAATGAGCAGTTCTTC	CSVEGTGFDYNEQFF
TRBV10-2	TRBJ2-1	.	once	TGCGCCAGCAGGGGGCCAGAGGACAATGAGCAGTTCTTC	CASRGPEDNEQFF
TRBV27	TRBJ1-2	.	.	TGTGCCAGCAGCCTATCAGGGACGGGCCTTAACTATGGCTACACCTTC	CASSLSGTGLNYGYTF
TRBV13	TRBJ2-3	TRBD2	.	TGTGCCAGCAGCAAGACTAGCGGGAACGCAGATACGCAGTATTTT	CASSKTSGNADTQYF
TRBV6-5	TRBJ2-7	.	.	TGTGCCAGCAGTTACAAGGGGACCTACGAGCAGTACTTC	CASSYKGTYEQYF
TRBV11-3	TRBJ2-1	.	.	TGTGCCAGCAGCTCGATTCGCGACGCCCCCAAGTACAATGAGCAGTTCTTC	CASSSIRDAPKYNEQFF
TRBV11-2	TRBJ2-1	.	.	TGTGCCAGCAGCCTTCAGGGGACGTACAATGAGCAGTTCTTC	CASSLQGTYNEQFF
TRBV9	TRBJ2-7	.	.	TGTGCCAGCAGCGTGGGGATTTCCTACGAGCAGTACTTC	CASSVGISYEQYF
TRBV7-9	TRBJ2-5	.	.	TGTGCCAGCAGTCCTGACGGGCAAGAGACCCAGTACTTC	CASSPDGQETQYF
TRBV4-1	TRBJ2-4	TRBD2	once	TGCGCCAGCAGCACCCAAGCGGGAATCGGCGACATTCAGTACTTC	CASSTQAGIGDIQYF
TRBV9	TRBJ2-2	TRBD1	.	TGTGCCAGCAGGCCCGGGACAGGGGTCGGGGAGCTGTTTTTT	CASRPGTGVGELFF
TRBV4-1	TRBJ2-7	TRBD2	few	TGCGCCAGCAGCCAAGGGGCTAGCGGGAGCTACGAGCAGTACTTC	CASSQGASGSYEQYF
TRBV9	TRBJ2-3	TRBD2	.	TGTGCCAGCAGCGCGGGACTAGCGGGACTCACAGATACGCAGTATTTT	CASSAGLAGLTDTQYF
TRBV7-7	TRBJ2-2	TRBD1	.	TGTGCTAGCAGCCTCCGCACAGGGGGCTTACACGGGGAGCTGTTTTTT	CASSLRTGGLHGELFF
TRBV11-2	TRBJ2-7	.	.	TGTGCCAGCAGCCAGGTTATTCTGGGGTCCTACGAGCAGTACTTC	CASSQVILGSYEQYF
TRBV27	TRBJ2-7	.	.	TGTGCCAGCAGTTACAAGGGGACCTACGAGCAGTACTTC	CASSYKGTYEQYF
TRBV6-5	TRBJ2-7	.	few	TGTGCCAGCAGTTACTTGGGCCAAAGCTACGAGCAGTACTTC	CASSYLGQSYEQYF
TRBV4-1	TRBJ2-7	.	.	TGCGCCAGCAGCCAAGAGCTTCCACAGAAGCTTTACGAGCAGTACTTC	CASSQELPQKLYEQYF
TRBV7-9	TRBJ1-3	.	once	TGTGCCGGGGCAGGGAGCTCTGGAAACACCATATATTTT	CAGAGSSGNTIYF
TRBV5-1	TRBJ2-2	TRBD1	.	TGCGCCAGCAGCTTGGGACAGGGGAAGATTCCCGGGGAGCTGTTTTTT	CASSLGQGKIPGELFF
TRBV5-1	TRBJ2-1	.	.	TGCGCCAGCAGCTTGGATGGGATGCAGTTCTTC	CASSLDGMQFF
TRBV10-3	TRBJ2-2	TRBD2	.	TGTGCCATCAGTGAGGGACTAGCGGGGGATCTGAACGGGGAGCTGTTTTTT	CAISEGLAGDLNGELFF
TRBV7-3	TRBJ2-3	.	.	TGTGCCAGCAGCTTAATTCACACAGATACGCAGTATTTT	CASSLIHTDTQYF
TRBV7-6	TRBJ2-7	.	.	TGTGCCAGCAGCTTAGCGGGAGAGAACTACGAGCAGTACTTC	CASSLAGENYEQYF
TRBV5-1	TRBJ1-4	.	.	TGCGCCAGCAGCACAGGACTAGAAGAAAAACTGTTTTTT	CASSTGLEEKLFF
TRBV7-6	TRBJ1-4	.	.	TGTGCCAGCAGCTTAGCGGGGGGGGCAACTAATGAAAAACTGTTTTTT	CASSLAGGATNEKLFF
TRBV5-8	TRBJ1-1	.	.	TGTGCCAGCAGCTTTTTTGGTCCTGAAGCTTTCTTT	CASSFFGPEAFF
TRBV5-5	TRBJ1-5	.	.	TGTGCCAGCAGCTTAAGGACCCAGCTGCAGGGCCAGCCCCAGCATTTT	CASSLRTQLQGQPQHF
TRBV29-1	TRBJ2-1	TRBD2	.	TGCAGCGTCCCGACGGGCGGGAGGTACAATGAGCAGTTCTTC	CSVPTGGRYNEQFF
TRBV7-8	TRBJ2-1	TRBD2	.	TGTGCCAGCAGCTTAAATAGCGGGAGCCTCTACAATGAGCAGTTCTTC	CASSLNSGSLYNEQFF
TRBV7-6	TRBJ2-3	.	once	TGTGCCAGCAGCTTAGATGGAACGCAGTATTTT	CASSLDGTQYF
TRBV6-1	TRBJ1-2	.	.	TGTGCCAGCGGCGGAGCTGACTTCAACTATGGCTACACCTTC	CASGGADFNYGYTF
TRBV6-5	TRBJ2-7	.	medium-sized	TGTGCCAGCATGGAACAGTTCTCCTACGAGCAGTACTTC	CASMEQFSYEQYF
TRBV7-6	TRBJ1-2	TRBD1	hyperexpanded	TGTGCCAGCAGCTTAGAGATGACAGGGTCCTATGGCTACACCTTC	CASSLEMTGSYGYTF
TRBV5-5	TRBJ2-7	TRBD1	.	TGTGCCAGCAGCCCCGGGGACAGCTCCTACGAGCAGTACTTC	CASSPGDSSYEQYF
TRBV27	TRBJ2-7	TRBD2	.	TGTGCCAGCAGTTTCCTAGGGACTAGCGGGAGTTACGAGCAGTACTTC	CASSFLGTSGSYEQYF
TRBV19	TRBJ2-5	TRBD2	.	TGTGCCAGTAGTTTTCGTGGTAGCGGGGGCCAAGAGACCCAGTACTTC	CASSFRGSGGQETQYF
TRBV7-2	TRBJ1-5	.	.	TGTGCCAGCAGCTTCGGGGGCCTTGTGGCAGGCAATCAGCCCCAGCATTTT	CASSFGGLVAGNQPQHF
TRBV9	TRBJ2-7	.	few	TGTGCCAGCAGCGAAACTTCAGGCCACGAGCAGTACTTC	CASSETSGHEQYF
TRBV27	TRBJ2-2	.	.	TGTGCCAGCAGTTTAGGAGGCTCCATCGAGACCGGGGAGCTGTTTTTT	CASSLGGSIETGELFF
TRBV10-2	TRBJ2-2	.	medium-sized	TGCGCCAGCAGGGACCCGGGGGAGCTGTTTTTT	CASRDPGELFF